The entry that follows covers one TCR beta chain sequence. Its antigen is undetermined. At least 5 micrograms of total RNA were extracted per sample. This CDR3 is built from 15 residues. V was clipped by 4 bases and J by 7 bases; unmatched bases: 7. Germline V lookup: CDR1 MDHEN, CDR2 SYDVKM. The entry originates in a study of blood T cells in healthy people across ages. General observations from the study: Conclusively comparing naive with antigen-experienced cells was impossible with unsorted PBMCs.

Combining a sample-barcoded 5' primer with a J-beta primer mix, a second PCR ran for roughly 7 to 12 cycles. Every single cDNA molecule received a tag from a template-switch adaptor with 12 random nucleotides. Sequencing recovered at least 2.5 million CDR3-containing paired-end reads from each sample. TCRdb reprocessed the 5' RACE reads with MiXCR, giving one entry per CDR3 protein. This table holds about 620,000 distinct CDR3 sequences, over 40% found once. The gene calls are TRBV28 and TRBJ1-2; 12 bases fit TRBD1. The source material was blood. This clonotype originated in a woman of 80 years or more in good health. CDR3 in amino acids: CASSYAGTGGAGYTF. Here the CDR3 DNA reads TGTGCCAGCAGTTACGCCGGGACAGGGGGCGCTGGCTACACCTTC.